A selection of T cell receptor beta chains follows, all from one sample in a study of graft-versus-host responses after intestinal transplantation. These receptors lack a known antigen. The method was immunoSEQ multiplex PCR; TCRdb's version includes in-frame clones alone and lacks a portion of them. This sample carries about 93,000 clones, 80% to 95% of them seen once, and the ten largest clones take roughly 0.49%. The sample in question was unstimulated CD8+ T cells sorted from spleen or lymph node cells, obtained before intestinal transplant. The receptors were sampled from a human donor who received an intestinal transplant. CDR3s include the opening cysteine and the closing phenylalanine or tryptophan. Each record gives: D gene, clone size, V gene, J gene, CDR3 DNA, CDR3 protein. The D gene is left open where the match is weak. The size of a clone is reported for some rows only, either as once, few or many, or as a class for expanded clones.

d_call: NA; clone_size: NA; v_call: TRBV6-6; j_call: TRBJ1-5; cdr3_nt: TGTGCCAGCAGTTACCAGGGATGGGGTCAGCCCCAGCATTTT; cdr3_aa: CASSYQGWGQPQHF
d_call: NA; clone_size: few; v_call: TRBV19; j_call: TRBJ1-1; cdr3_nt: TGTGCCAGTAAGCAGGGCTCCACTGAAGCTTTCTTT; cdr3_aa: CASKQGSTEAFF
d_call: NA; clone_size: once; v_call: TRBV7-9; j_call: TRBJ1-2; cdr3_nt: TGTGCCAGCAGCTTTCTTGGGGCTGGCTATGGCTACACCTTC; cdr3_aa: CASSFLGAGYGYTF
d_call: NA; clone_size: few; v_call: TRBV7-2; j_call: TRBJ1-1; cdr3_nt: TGTGCCAGCAGCTTATCCCACTCAATGAACACTGAAGCTTTCTTT; cdr3_aa: CASSLSHSMNTEAFF
d_call: TRBD2; clone_size: NA; v_call: TRBV2; j_call: TRBJ2-2; cdr3_nt: TGTGCCAGCAGTGAATACCCGGGGGGGATAACAGGGGAGCTGTTTTTT; cdr3_aa: CASSEYPGGITGELFF
d_call: TRBD2; clone_size: NA; v_call: TRBV4-1; j_call: TRBJ2-1; cdr3_nt: TGCGCCAGCAGCCAAGATCCTAGCGGGAGCTCCTACAATGAGCAGTTCTTC; cdr3_aa: CASSQDPSGSSYNEQFF
d_call: NA; clone_size: NA; v_call: TRBV29-1; j_call: TRBJ2-7; cdr3_nt: TGCAGCGTCGGGGGTGTCGACAGGGACGCTTCCTACGAGCAGTACTTC; cdr3_aa: CSVGGVDRDASYEQYF
d_call: NA; clone_size: once; v_call: TRBV7-2; j_call: TRBJ2-1; cdr3_nt: TGTGCCAGCAGCACGGGTCCATACAATGAGCAGTTCTTC; cdr3_aa: CASSTGPYNEQFF
d_call: TRBD1; clone_size: few; v_call: TRBV6-5; j_call: TRBJ1-1; cdr3_nt: TGTGCCAGCAGTTATCTTTCGGCAGGGGGCACTGAAGCTTTCTTT; cdr3_aa: CASSYLSAGGTEAFF
d_call: NA; clone_size: NA; v_call: TRBV19; j_call: TRBJ2-1; cdr3_nt: TGTGCCAGTAGTATATTTTTAAGGAGTAGCTCCTACAATGAGCAGTTCTTC; cdr3_aa: CASSIFLRSSSYNEQFF
d_call: TRBD2; clone_size: NA; v_call: TRBV7-9; j_call: TRBJ2-7; cdr3_nt: TGTGCCAGCAGCTTGGGACTAGTCCAGGGAGAGCAGTACTTC; cdr3_aa: CASSLGLVQGEQYF
d_call: NA; clone_size: NA; v_call: TRBV27; j_call: TRBJ2-3; cdr3_nt: TGTGCCAGCAGTTACAACGGAGGCACAGATACGCAGTATTTT; cdr3_aa: CASSYNGGTDTQYF
d_call: TRBD1; clone_size: NA; v_call: TRBV4-1; j_call: TRBJ1-5; cdr3_nt: TGCGCCAGCAGCCCCGACAGGGGAGTTGTTAGCAATCAGCCCCAGCATTTT; cdr3_aa: CASSPDRGVVSNQPQHF
d_call: NA; clone_size: NA; v_call: TRBV27; j_call: TRBJ2-7; cdr3_nt: TGTGCCAGCAGTCCCACAGGGTACGAGCAGTACTTC; cdr3_aa: CASSPTGYEQYF
d_call: TRBD1; clone_size: NA; v_call: TRBV11-2; j_call: TRBJ2-5; cdr3_nt: TGTGCCAGCAGCTTAGGGGACAGGGGAGGGGAGACCCAGTACTTC; cdr3_aa: CASSLGDRGGETQYF
d_call: NA; clone_size: NA; v_call: TRBV4-1; j_call: TRBJ2-5; cdr3_nt: TGCGCCAGCAGCCAAGAATCAGGGGCGGAGACCCAGTACTTC; cdr3_aa: CASSQESGAETQYF
d_call: NA; clone_size: NA; v_call: TRBV19; j_call: TRBJ1-2; cdr3_nt: TGTGCCAGTAGTATAGGGTCTTGGGGGCAGCTTGGCTATGGCTACACCTTC; cdr3_aa: CASSIGSWGQLGYGYTF
d_call: NA; clone_size: NA; v_call: TRBV25-1; j_call: TRBJ1-5; cdr3_nt: TGTGCCAGCAGTGAACAGGGTAGCAATCAGCCCCAGCATTTT; cdr3_aa: CASSEQGSNQPQHF
d_call: NA; clone_size: NA; v_call: TRBV29-1; j_call: TRBJ1-2; cdr3_nt: TGCAGCGTTGAAGCAGCCAGGGCATATGGCTACACCTTC; cdr3_aa: CSVEAARAYGYTF
d_call: NA; clone_size: once; v_call: TRBV7-2; j_call: TRBJ2-1; cdr3_nt: TGTGCCAGCAGCTTTTTTACTAGTGGGAATGAGCAGTTCTTC; cdr3_aa: CASSFFTSGNEQFF
d_call: NA; clone_size: once; v_call: TRBV27; j_call: TRBJ2-1; cdr3_nt: TGTGCCAGCATGGAGTCGGTCAATGAGCAGTTCTTC; cdr3_aa: CASMESVNEQFF
d_call: NA; clone_size: NA; v_call: TRBV4-1; j_call: TRBJ1-4; cdr3_nt: TGCGCCAGCAGCCAAGTTTTCACTGAAAAACCGTTTTTT; cdr3_aa: CASSQVFTEKPFF
d_call: TRBD1; clone_size: once; v_call: TRBV2; j_call: TRBJ1-2; cdr3_nt: TGTGCCAGCAGGGGGACAGGGGGACTCTATGGCTACACCTTC; cdr3_aa: CASRGTGGLYGYTF
d_call: TRBD1; clone_size: NA; v_call: TRBV11-2; j_call: TRBJ1-1; cdr3_nt: TGTGCCAGCAGCTTTATAGGGGGCTCGGCGAACACTGAAGCTTTCTTT; cdr3_aa: CASSFIGGSANTEAFF
d_call: TRBD2; clone_size: NA; v_call: TRBV19; j_call: TRBJ2-3; cdr3_nt: TGTGCCAGTACTGAAGCAGTCGGGGGGATCCATACGCAGTATTTT; cdr3_aa: CASTEAVGGIHTQYF
d_call: NA; clone_size: NA; v_call: TRBV6-1; j_call: TRBJ2-2; cdr3_nt: TGTGCCAGCAGTGGGGACACAAGCGGTGGGGAGCTGTTTTTT; cdr3_aa: CASSGDTSGGELFF
d_call: NA; clone_size: NA; v_call: TRBV9; j_call: TRBJ2-7; cdr3_nt: TGTGCCAGCAGCGTAGCGTCAGGGCCCTACGAGCAGTACTTC; cdr3_aa: CASSVASGPYEQYF
d_call: TRBD1; clone_size: NA; v_call: TRBV30; j_call: TRBJ2-2; cdr3_nt: TGTGCCTCTGACAGGGGCACCGGGGAGCTGTTTTTT; cdr3_aa: CASDRGTGELFF
d_call: TRBD1; clone_size: NA; v_call: TRBV30; j_call: TRBJ1-5; cdr3_nt: TGTGCCTGGGACCCGACAGGGGGCGGGAATCAGCCCCAGCATTTT; cdr3_aa: CAWDPTGGGNQPQHF
d_call: TRBD2; clone_size: NA; v_call: TRBV7-9; j_call: TRBJ2-3; cdr3_nt: TGTGCCAGCAGCTTAGATGCGGGGGTAAGCACAGATACGCAGTATTTT; cdr3_aa: CASSLDAGVSTDTQYF
d_call: TRBD2; clone_size: NA; v_call: TRBV30; j_call: TRBJ2-7; cdr3_nt: TGTGCCTGGAGTCCCGGGACAGACTCTACTAGCGGGTACTACGAGCAGTACTTC; cdr3_aa: CAWSPGTDSTSGYYEQYF
d_call: TRBD1; clone_size: few; v_call: TRBV6-1; j_call: TRBJ2-7; cdr3_nt: TGTGCCAGCAGTGAGCATACAGGGGGCTCGTACGAGCAGTACTTC; cdr3_aa: CASSEHTGGSYEQYF
d_call: TRBD1; clone_size: few; v_call: TRBV28; j_call: TRBJ1-3; cdr3_nt: TGTGCCAGCAGTTTCCACCCCGGGACAGGGGGTAACACCATATATTTT; cdr3_aa: CASSFHPGTGGNTIYF
d_call: NA; clone_size: NA; v_call: TRBV4-1; j_call: TRBJ1-1; cdr3_nt: TGCGCCAGCAGCCAAGTCCAGAACACTGAAGCTTTCTTT; cdr3_aa: CASSQVQNTEAFF
d_call: NA; clone_size: NA; v_call: TRBV19; j_call: TRBJ2-1; cdr3_nt: TGTGCCAGTAGCTCCTTTCCGGGAGATTATTTAAATGAGCAGTTCTTC; cdr3_aa: CASSSFPGDYLNEQFF
d_call: NA; clone_size: NA; v_call: TRBV12-5; j_call: TRBJ2-5; cdr3_nt: TGTGCTAGTGGTCTGAGCGGACTGGAGACCCAGTACTTC; cdr3_aa: CASGLSGLETQYF
d_call: NA; clone_size: NA; v_call: TRBV7-8; j_call: TRBJ2-5; cdr3_nt: TGTGCCAGCAGCTCATACCCCACGACTAGTGCTGAGACCCAGTACTTC; cdr3_aa: CASSSYPTTSAETQYF
d_call: NA; clone_size: NA; v_call: TRBV27; j_call: TRBJ1-4; cdr3_nt: TGTGCCAGCAGCATCAGTGCAACTAATGAAAAACTGTTTTTT; cdr3_aa: CASSISATNEKLFF
d_call: NA; clone_size: NA; v_call: TRBV13; j_call: TRBJ2-5; cdr3_nt: TGTGCCAGCAGCTTAGGCCCAAGAGAAGAGACCCAGTACTTC; cdr3_aa: CASSLGPREETQYF
d_call: TRBD2; clone_size: NA; v_call: TRBV9; j_call: TRBJ2-5; cdr3_nt: TGTGCCAGCAGCCCTACTAGCGGGGGACTTGGAGAGACCCAGTACTTC; cdr3_aa: CASSPTSGGLGETQYF
d_call: NA; clone_size: NA; v_call: TRBV10-2; j_call: TRBJ2-7; cdr3_nt: TGCGCCAGCAGTGAGTCCGTTATAATGGGAGACTACGAGCAGTACTTC; cdr3_aa: CASSESVIMGDYEQYF
d_call: TRBD2; clone_size: once; v_call: TRBV7-2; j_call: TRBJ2-7; cdr3_nt: TGTGCCAGCAGCTTCGCGGGAGTCTCCGAGCAGTACTTC; cdr3_aa: CASSFAGVSEQYF
d_call: TRBD2; clone_size: NA; v_call: TRBV4-1; j_call: TRBJ2-7; cdr3_nt: TGCGCCAGCAGCCAAGTTCTAGCGGGAGGCCCCACCTACGAGCAGTACTTC; cdr3_aa: CASSQVLAGGPTYEQYF
d_call: TRBD2; clone_size: NA; v_call: TRBV6-1; j_call: TRBJ2-7; cdr3_nt: TGTGCCAGCATCGCTAGCGGCTCCTACGAGCAGTACTTC; cdr3_aa: CASIASGSYEQYF
d_call: TRBD1; clone_size: NA; v_call: TRBV5-1; j_call: TRBJ1-5; cdr3_nt: TGCGCCAGCAGCGGTCCGCGAGGGGGCCAAACGGGCAATCAGCCCCAGCATTTT; cdr3_aa: CASSGPRGGQTGNQPQHF